Listed below are T cell receptor beta chains from one sample, sequenced in a study of shared clonotypes between healthy human individuals. TCRdb's table, derived via immunoSEQ multiplex PCR, lists solely in-frame clones and lacks some. The repertoire holds about 2.3 million clones, with 93% as singletons. The source material was naive CD4+ T cells from PBMCs. These receptors originate from a young man in good health. Some clones in this sample may be carry-over from other donors' samples. Each CDR3 is given with its conserved first and last residue. D genes are given only for firm matches. Not all rows give a size; the values are once, few, many and, for expanded clones, a class.

>TRBJ1-2|-|TRBV2|TRBD1
CASSKWGTGGSNYGYTF
TGTGCCAGCAGCAAATGGGGGACAGGGGGGTCGAACTATGGCTACACCTTC
>TRBJ1-1|-|TRBV11-2|TRBD1
CASSLLGMGTDVYEAFF
TGTGCCAGCAGCTTACTGGGTATGGGGACAGATGTATATGAAGCTTTCTTT
>TRBJ1-1|-|TRBV5-1|TRBD1
CASSSPTGGPTEAFF
TGCGCCAGCAGCTCCCCGACAGGGGGACCGACTGAAGCTTTCTTT
>TRBJ2-3|-|TRBV2|TRBD2
CASRVSGRALLTDTQYF
TGTGCCAGCAGGGTTAGCGGGAGGGCCCTTTTGACAGATACGCAGTATTTT
>TRBJ2-2|-|TRBV5-1|TRBD2
CASSLQGLAEGFGELFF
TGCGCCAGCAGCTTACAGGGACTAGCGGAGGGGTTCGGGGAGCTGTTTTTT
>TRBJ2-7|-|TRBV4-3|-
CASAPRAVVGGEQYF
TGCGCCAGCGCCCCCCGGGCGGTCGTAGGGGGCGAGCAGTACTTC
>TRBJ1-1|-|TRBV28|-
CASSSPGQNTEAFF
TGTGCCAGCAGTTCCCCGGGACAGAACACTGAAGCTTTCTTT
>TRBJ2-7|once|TRBV6-1|-
CASSELSGSSYEQYF
TGTGCCAGCAGTGAACTCAGTGGGAGCTCCTACGAGCAGTACTTC
>TRBJ1-1|few|TRBV7-2|TRBD1
CASSPGTANTEAFF
TGTGCCAGCAGCCCGGGGACAGCGAACACTGAAGCTTTCTTT
>TRBJ2-1|-|TRBV7-8|-
CASSLEGGYNEQFF
TGTGCCAGCAGCTTAGAGGGCGGATACAATGAGCAGTTCTTC
>TRBJ1-1|once|TRBV5-4|TRBD1
CASSFSQGRNTEAFF
TGTGCCAGCAGCTTCTCACAGGGGAGGAACACTGAAGCTTTCTTT
>TRBJ1-4|-|TRBV27|TRBD1
CASRLQGVGEKLFF
TGTGCCAGCAGACTACAGGGGGTCGGGGAAAAACTGTTTTTT
>TRBJ2-7|-|TRBV6-6|-
CASSYRQGLYEQYF
TGTGCCAGCAGTTACCGCCAGGGGCTCTACGAGCAGTACTTC
>TRBJ1-2|-|TRBV28|-
CASSGGRGLYGYTF
TGTGCCAGCAGTGGGGGCCGGGGGCTCTATGGCTACACCTTC
>TRBJ2-7|-|TRBV5-1|-
CASSLVSGSSYEQYF
TGCGCCAGCAGCTTGGTTTCAGGGAGCTCCTACGAGCAGTACTTC
>TRBJ2-2|-|TRBV7-2|TRBD1
CASSERDRTNTGELFF
TGTGCCAGCAGCGAACGGGACAGGACGAACACCGGGGAGCTGTTTTTT
>TRBJ2-1|once|TRBV6-5|-
CASSYSKGTPRSRQFF
TGTGCCAGCAGTTACTCGAAAGGGACACCCCGAAGTCGTCAGTTCTTC
>TRBJ2-5|-|TRBV5-1|-
CASNTRGAKGETQYF
TGCGCCAGCAACACCCGTGGTGCCAAAGGAGAGACCCAGTACTTC
>TRBJ2-2|-|TRBV28|TRBD2
CASSSAGGNTGELFF
TGTGCCAGCAGTTCAGCGGGGGGGAACACCGGGGAGCTGTTTTTT
>TRBJ1-1|once|TRBV7-3|-
CASSSGAGNTEAFF
TGTGCCAGCAGCTCTGGGGCAGGGAACACTGAAGCTTTCTTT
>TRBJ2-2|-|TRBV5-1|TRBD1
CATKKTGVVPGELFF
TGCGCCACCAAAAAAACAGGGGTGGTCCCCGGGGAGCTGTTTTTT
>TRBJ2-7|-|TRBV28|-
CASSPRGGHYEQYF
TGTGCCAGCAGTCCCCGGGGAGGTCACTACGAGCAGTACTTC
>TRBJ1-6|-|TRBV30|-
CAWSSFLGGGNSPLHF
TGTGCCTGGAGTTCATTCCTCGGGGGAGGAAATTCACCCCTCCACTTT
>TRBJ2-7|-|TRBV7-9|-
CASTPLVYNEQYF
TGTGCCAGCACCCCTTTGGTTTATAACGAGCAGTACTTC
>TRBJ1-1|-|TRBV29-1|-
CSARQASDLEAFF
TGCAGCGCCCGACAGGCCTCAGACCTCGAAGCTTTCTTT
>TRBJ2-7|-|TRBV6-5|-
CASSSPSAGYHEQYF
TGTGCCAGCAGTTCCCCCTCAGCGGGTTACCACGAGCAGTACTTC
>TRBJ1-1|-|TRBV19|-
CASSTAQGRGVLMDFAEAFF
TGTGCCAGTAGTACCGCTCAGGGTCGGGGGGTACTTATGGATTTCGCTGAAGCTTTCTTT
>TRBJ2-1|-|TRBV7-9|-
CASSLANEQFF
TGTGCCAGCAGCCTAGCTAATGAGCAGTTCTTC
>TRBJ2-1|-|TRBV19|TRBD2
CASRTTSGSYNEQFF
TGTGCCAGTAGGACAACTAGCGGGAGTTACAATGAGCAGTTCTTC
>TRBJ1-5|-|TRBV5-1|TRBD1
CASSPGQSNQPQHF
TGCGCCAGCAGCCCGGGACAGAGCAATCAGCCCCAGCATTTT
>TRBJ2-1|-|TRBV6-1|TRBD1
CASSEAGPQGDEQFF
TGTGCCAGCAGTGAAGCAGGGCCCCAGGGGGATGAGCAGTTCTTC
>TRBJ2-1|-|TRBV5-1|-
CASSLIGHEQFF
TGCGCCAGCAGCTTAATCGGGCATGAGCAGTTCTTC
>TRBJ1-5|few|TRBV18|-
CASSPGLSQPQHF
TGTGCCAGCTCACCAGGGCTGAGTCAGCCCCAGCATTTT
>TRBJ2-1|-|TRBV9|TRBD2
CASSVGGSTYNEQFF
TGTGCCAGCAGCGTCGGCGGGAGTACGTACAATGAGCAGTTCTTC
>TRBJ2-7|-|TRBV6-6|TRBD1
CASSYGPGGSTYEQYF
TGTGCCAGCAGTTATGGGCCAGGGGGCTCTACCTACGAGCAGTACTTC
>TRBJ2-2|-|TRBV5-5|-
CASSFLQGDTGELFF
TGTGCCAGCAGCTTTCTGCAGGGAGACACCGGGGAGCTGTTTTTT